One sample yielded the 32 T cell receptor beta chains listed below, sequenced in a study of radiotherapy plus CTLA-4 blockade in lung cancer. The repertoire was sequenced with immunoSEQ multiplex PCR; TCRdb's copy has only in-frame clones and lacks some. The sample contains about 14,000 clones, around 87% of which appear only once. Specimen: peripheral blood, collected from a patient treated with radiotherapy plus ipilimumab. All receptors come from a human donor with non-small cell lung cancer that progressed on radiotherapy plus ipilimumab. Some clones in this sample may be carry-over from other donors' samples.

The chain recombines TRBV19 with TRBJ1-1, with D possibly TRBD1 on 6 matching bases. V dropped 4 bases and J dropped 6 bases, with 9 bases sitting between them. CDR3 length: 12 amino acids. CDR1 and CDR2 from the germline V gene are LNHDA and SQIVND (reference sequence). CDR3 amino acids: CASSNRVSEAFF. The CDR3 DNA follows: TGTGCCAGTAGTAACAGGGTTTCTGAAGCTTTCTTT. The complete variable domain, with remaining parts taken from reference TRBV19 and TRBJ1-1, reads DGGITQSPKYLFRKEGQNVTLSCEQNLNHDAMYWYRQDPGQGLRLIYYSQIVNDFQKGDIAEGYSVSREKKESFPLTVTSAQKNPTAFYLCASSNRVSEAFFGQGTRLTVV.

V gene TRBV18 combines with J gene TRBJ2-3; a possible D gene is TRBD2 (5 bases). V lost 5 bases to trimming and J lost 3 bases, with 9 bases between them. The CDR3 is 13 residues long. Germline CDR1 reads KGHSH; CDR2 reads LQKENI. The CDR3 DNA is TGTGCCAGCTCATCGGGGAAGACAGATACGCAGTATTTT. Residues: CASSSGKTDTQYF.

This clone was counted once. V usage is TRBV5-6 and J usage is TRBJ1-5; perhaps TRBD1 as D (6 bases). Trimming left V 1 base short and J 0 bases short, with 14 bases between. Germline V gives CDR1 SGHDT, CDR2 YYEEEE. The CDR3 is 17 residues long. CDR3 in DNA: TGTGCCAGCAGCTTGAGGACAACAGGGTATAGCAATCAGCCCCAGCATTTT. Its protein product is CASSLRTTGYSNQPQHF.

V is TRBV7-9 and J is TRBJ2-5, with 9 bases matching TRBD2. Germline V gene data show CDR1 as SEHNR and CDR2 as FQNEAQ (reference sequence). V lost 1 base and J lost 6; bases outside the gene matches: 3. CDR3 size: 14 residues. In DNA form, the CDR3 reads TGTGCCAGCAGCTTAGTTCTAGCGGGGAAGACCCAGTACTTC. Translated: CASSLVLAGKTQYF.

This clone was found once. V usage is TRBV27 and J usage is TRBJ2-3, with TRBD2 matching 8 bases. The CDR3 runs 14 residues. The germline V gene has CDR1 MNHEY and CDR2 SMNVEV (reference sequence). V gave up 6 bases and J gave up 3 bases; unmatched junction bases: 5. The CDR3 is CASRTGGFTDTQYF. The CDR3 DNA reads as TGTGCCAGCAGGACGGGGGGGTTTACAGATACGCAGTATTTT.

This chain links TRBV7-8 with TRBJ2-7; 9 nucleotides match TRBD2. With V trimmed by 3 bases and J by 1 base, 4 bases remained unmatched. The CDR3 is 15 amino acids. CDR1 and CDR2 (germline): SGHVS, FQNEAQ. The CDR3 region has the DNA TGTGCCAGCAGCTTTAGCGGGAGTGGTTCCTACGAGCAGTACTTC. The encoded protein is CASSFSGSGSYEQYF.

The CDR3 loop reads CAISDGGVSYGYTF. CDR3 nucleotide sequence: TGTGCCATCAGTGATGGGGGGGTCAGCTATGGCTACACCTTC. This rearrangement joins TRBV10-3 to TRBJ1-2; possible D gene TRBD1, 5 bases. CDR1 ENHRY and CDR2 SYGVKD come from the germline V gene. The CDR3 is 14 residues long. The V and J ends lost 3 bases and 4 bases respectively, with 12 bases between them.

CDR3 sequence reads: CASSPTDGKAYEQYF. CDR3 sequence (DNA): TGCGCCAGCAGCCCCACGGACGGGAAAGCCTACGAGCAGTACTTC. The genes are TRBV5-1 and TRBJ2-7, with D possibly being TRBD2 (5 bases). The CDR3 loop spans 15 amino acids. The V and J ends lost 4 bases and 2 bases respectively, with 16 bases between them. CDR1 and CDR2 from the germline V gene are SGHRS and YFSETQ.

CDR3 amino acids: CASSLTTGGPEAFF. The DNA of the CDR3 is TGTGCCAGCAGTCTTACTACAGGGGGCCCTGAAGCTTTCTTT. The chain is built from TRBV6-5 and TRBJ1-1; 9 positions match TRBD1. Trimming removed 5 bases from V and 6 bases from J; junction bases left unmatched: 7. The CDR3 is 14 residues long. Per the germline V gene, CDR1 is MNHEY and CDR2 is SVGAGI.

The chain has TRBV15 and TRBJ1-4, with TRBD1 matching over 10 bases. The CDR3 is made up of 20 amino acids. The ends lost 5 bases at V and 5 bases at J; junction bases unmatched: 20. From germline, CDR1 is LNHNV and CDR2 YYDKDF (reference sequence). The CDR3 protein is CATSQSLAGLGQGQNEKLFF. In DNA form, the CDR3 reads TGTGCCACCAGCCAGTCCCTAGCAGGGTTGGGACAGGGGCAGAATGAAAAACTGTTTTTT.

This rearrangement joins TRBV5-6 to TRBJ1-1, with TRBD1 identical over 7 bases. This CDR3 spans 16 amino acids. Germline CDR1 SGHDT, CDR2 YYEEEE. V was clipped by 4 bases and J by 0 bases; unmatched bases: 9. CDR3 loop: CASSGRATGLNTEAFF. CDR3 DNA: TGTGCCAGCAGCGGTAGAGCGACAGGGTTGAACACTGAAGCTTTCTTT.

The V and J genes are TRBV14 and TRBJ1-2; D is undetermined. The CDR3 covers 15 residues. Germline V CDR1 and CDR2: SGHDN, FVKESK. Deletions cut 2 bases from V and 5 bases from J, with 15 bases between. CDR3: CASSQIGAQAYGYTF. CDR3 DNA: TGTGCCAGCAGCCAAATCGGCGCGCAGGCTTATGGCTACACCTTC. The variable domain in full, completed from reference TRBV14 and TRBJ1-2, reads EAGVTQFPSHSVIEKGQTVTLRCDPISGHDNLYWYRRVMGKEIKFLLHFVKESKQDESGMPNNRFLAERTGGTYSTLKVQPAELEDSGVYFCASSQIGAQAYGYTFGSGTRLTVV.

The chain joins TRBV27 to TRBJ1-4; a possible D gene is TRBD1 (5 bases). In germline, CDR1 is MNHEY, CDR2 SMNVEV (reference sequence). CDR3 size: 14 residues. V lost 6 bases, J lost 3 bases, and 11 bases lay in between. The CDR3 coding sequence is TGTGCCAGCAGGCCCGGGGGGGCTAATGAAAAACTGTTTTTT. Translating gives CASRPGGANEKLFF.

This clone was seen more than once but under ten times. The chain is built from TRBV19 and TRBJ1-5, with TRBD1 matching 7 bases. Germline V lookup: CDR1 LNHDA, CDR2 SQIVND (reference sequence). Losses at the gene ends were 6 bases for V and 6 bases for J; bases not matched to a gene: 5. The CDR3 has 13 residues. DNA for the CDR3: TGTGCCAGTAGCATTGGACAGGCTCAGCCCCAGCATTTT. Encoded protein: CASSIGQAQPQHF.

This clone came up once. The V gene is TRBV7-9, the J gene TRBJ2-7; 7 nucleotides match TRBD1. Per the germline V gene, CDR1 is SEHNR and CDR2 is FQNEAQ (reference sequence). Trimming cost V 8 bases and J 0 bases; bases outside gene matches: 4. The CDR3 has 13 amino acids. The CDR3: CASGTASSYEQYF. CDR3 DNA: TGTGCCAGCGGGACAGCTAGCTCCTACGAGCAGTACTTC. The entire variable domain, with the rest obtained from reference TRBV7-9 and TRBJ2-7, is as follows: DTGVSQNPRHKITKRGQNVTFRCDPISEHNRLYWYRQTLGQGPEFLTYFQNEAQLEKSRLLSDRFSAERPKGSFSTLEIQRTEQGDSAMYLCASGTASSYEQYFGPGTRLTVT.

The rearrangement uses TRBV7-9 and TRBJ2-2; no clear D. Germline V gene data show CDR1 as SEHNR and CDR2 as FQNEAQ (reference sequence). V lost 5 bases and J lost 0, with 10 bases in between. The CDR3 extends over 15 amino acids. The CDR3 nucleotides read TGTGCCAGCAGCCGACATAAGGCGAACACCGGGGAGCTGTTTTTT. This sequence encodes CASSRHKANTGELFF. The entire variable domain, with the rest obtained from reference TRBV7-9 and TRBJ2-2, is as follows: DTGVSQNPRHKITKRGQNVTFRCDPISEHNRLYWYRQTLGQGPEFLTYFQNEAQLEKSRLLSDRFSAERPKGSFSTLEIQRTEQGDSAMYLCASSRHKANTGELFFGEGSRLTVL.

This clone was counted only a few times. The rearrangement joins TRBV27 to TRBJ2-7; D may be TRBD1 (6 bases). Germline-derived CDR1 and CDR2 are MNHEY and SMNVEV (reference sequence). V was trimmed by 3 bases and J by 7 bases, leaving 13 bases between them. This CDR3 has 13 amino acids. The CDR3 loop reads CASSLGQGFEQYF. For the CDR3, the DNA is TGTGCCAGCAGTTTGGGGCAGGGGTTTGAGCAGTACTTC.

The gene calls are TRBV10-3 and TRBJ1-2; the D is unclear. CDR1 is ENHRY and CDR2 is SYGVKD in the germline V gene. The CDR3 extends over 16 amino acids. The V end was cut by 4 bases, the J end by 0 bases, with 15 bases between. CDR3 sequence: CAISVGPAGANYGYTF. For the CDR3, the DNA is TGTGCCATCAGTGTGGGTCCCGCGGGAGCTAACTATGGCTACACCTTC.

The chain uses TRBV5-1 and TRBJ2-3, with 8 nucleotides matching TRBD2. There are 17 residues in the CDR3. V gave up 0 bases and J gave up 1 base; unmatched junction bases: 7. Germline V lookup: CDR1 SGHRS, CDR2 YFSETQ. The chain's CDR3 is CASSLDQGGLGTDTQYF. CDR3 DNA: TGCGCCAGCAGCTTGGATCAAGGGGGACTAGGCACAGATACGCAGTATTTT.

The chain employs TRBV28 and TRBJ1-2; D not resolved. The germline V and J ends were trimmed by 5 bases and 4 bases, with 14 bases remaining between them. Germline V gene sequence: CDR1 MDHEN, CDR2 SYDVKM. The CDR3 loop spans 14 amino acids. CDR3: CASSPRPRGYGYTF. The CDR3 DNA is TGTGCCAGCAGTCCGCGGCCCCGCGGCTATGGCTACACCTTC.

This clone has just a few counts. The chain recombines TRBV25-1 with TRBJ2-5; TRBD2 might be the D (6 bases). V was pared by 1 base and J by 4 bases, with 7 bases between. Per the germline V gene, CDR1 is MGHDK and CDR2 is SYGVNS. The CDR3 loop spans 13 amino acids. CDR3 sequence: CASSESGGETQYF. The CDR3 DNA follows: TGTGCCAGCAGTGAATCCGGGGGAGAGACCCAGTACTTC.

The J gene is TRBJ1-2, the V gene TRBV7-3; 10 bases map to TRBD1. The germline V gene encodes CDR1 SGHTA and CDR2 FQGTGA. V lost 4 bases and J lost 7; bases outside the gene matches: 9. The CDR3 has 15 residues. The CDR3 sequence is CASSWPGTGDGGYTF. DNA for the CDR3: TGTGCCAGCAGCTGGCCCGGGACAGGGGACGGTGGCTACACCTTC.

The chain joins TRBV28 to TRBJ2-4; 9 nucleotides align to TRBD1. Germline CDR1 reads MDHEN; CDR2 reads SYDVKM. The CDR3 runs 16 residues. J gave up 1 base and V 5 bases, and 6 bases lay outside the gene matches. The CDR3 nucleotides read TGTGCCAGCAGTGAGACAGGGGGGTGGGCCAAAAACATTCAGTACTTC. Its protein is CASSETGGWAKNIQYF.

This chain links TRBV12-5 with TRBJ2-3; D is perhaps TRBD2 (6 bases). Germline values: CDR1 LGHNT, CDR2 FRNRAP. This CDR3 is built from 16 residues. Trimming took off 7 bases at V and 1 base at J, with 18 bases between the two ends. CDR3: CASVAQVGSRTDTQYF. In nucleotides, the CDR3 is TGTGCTAGTGTTGCCCAGGTCGGGAGTCGCACAGATACGCAGTATTTT.

The chain has TRBV11-3 and TRBJ2-3; D remains unclear. The germline V gene encodes CDR1 SGHNT and CDR2 YENEEA. CDR3 length: 15 residues. V shed 5 bases and J shed 1 base, with 13 bases lying between them. The CDR3 DNA reads TGTGCCAGCAGCCCCCTGGAGCGACGCACAGATACGCAGTATTTT. Amino acids: CASSPLERRTDTQYF.

CDR3: CSARDLRWQFF. The CDR3 DNA is TGCAGTGCTAGAGATTTGCGGTGGCAGTTCTTC. The gene calls are TRBV20-1 and TRBJ2-1; unclear D gene. The CDR3 extends over 11 amino acids. Germline loops: CDR1 DFQATT, CDR2 SNEGSKA (reference sequence). V was clipped by 0 bases and J by 12 bases, with 9 bases between them.

The chain links TRBV30 to TRBJ2-2, with D unclear. The CDR3 loop spans 15 amino acids. V was clipped by 0 bases and J by 1 base, with 9 bases between them. In germline, CDR1 is GTSNPN, CDR2 SVGIG (reference sequence). The chain's CDR3 is CAWSVLAGNTGELFF. Here the CDR3 DNA reads TGTGCCTGGAGTGTACTTGCAGGGAACACCGGGGAGCTGTTTTTT.

The chain is built from TRBV5-1 and TRBJ1-2; no definite D call. Trimming shortened V by 2 bases and J by 8 bases, and 22 bases separated the two germline ends. Germline CDR1 is SGHRS and CDR2 is YFSETQ. This CDR3 has 16 amino acids. In DNA form, the CDR3 reads TGCGCCAGCAGCTTAGGCCCGGCCCTTGGATCGGGGGGCTACACCTTC. Protein product: CASSLGPALGSGGYTF.

This sequence joins TRBV6-5 and TRBJ2-1, with 7 positions matching TRBD2. Germline V gives CDR1 MNHEY, CDR2 SVGAGI. Trimming cost V 0 bases and J 7 bases; bases outside gene matches: 9. The CDR3 has 16 residues. DNA for the CDR3: TGTGCCAGCAGTTACTCTGTTAGCGGGCGGGAGAATGAGCAGTTCTTC. Translated: CASSYSVSGRENEQFF.

This clone has only one observation. J is TRBJ1-2 and V is TRBV29-1; D gene unclear. Germline V gene sequence: CDR1 SQVTM, CDR2 ANQGSEA. V was cut by 1 base and J by 8 bases, with 11 bases left in between. The CDR3 loop spans 12 amino acids. CDR3 residues: CSVEVAAGGYTF. In DNA, the CDR3 is TGCAGCGTTGAAGTGGCGGCGGGAGGCTACACCTTC.

This chain connects TRBV27 to TRBJ2-7; 7 nucleotides agree with TRBD1. The CDR3 has 14 amino acids. Germline V gives CDR1 MNHEY, CDR2 SMNVEV (reference sequence). The ends lost 3 bases at V and 4 bases at J; junction bases unmatched: 6. CDR3: CASSFRGQIYEQYF. As DNA, the CDR3 is TGTGCCAGCAGTTTTAGGGGGCAGATTTACGAGCAGTACTTC.

This chain connects TRBV12-5 to TRBJ2-3; D remains unclear. This CDR3 spans 11 amino acids. Germline V lookup: CDR1 LGHNT, CDR2 FRNRAP. V lost 7 bases and J lost 5, with 7 bases in between. The CDR3 sequence: CASARGDTQYF. The CDR3 DNA follows: TGTGCTAGTGCTAGAGGAGATACGCAGTATTTT.